This T cell receptor beta chain stems from a study of Graves' ophthalmopathy and Graves' hyperthyroidism. At least ten counts were recorded for this clonotype. Beta-chain TCR CDR3 regions were amplified from RNA transcripts. RT-PCR was first run with HTBI primers, then multiplex PCR in a second round. TCRdb re-analysed the multiplex PCR reads in MiXCR, keeping a single row per CDR3 protein. This sample yields about 480,000 distinct CDR3 sequences, of which about 15% are seen a single time; over 8% belongs to the top ten. Donors with ophthalmopathy: moderate-to-severe activity, CAS ≥3, NOSPECS ≥4, duration under 3 months. This CDR3 comprises 10 residues. Trimming left V 6 bases short and J 10 bases short, with 12 bases between. Germline V lookup: CDR1 SQVTM, CDR2 ANQGSEA.

The V and J genes are TRBV29-1 and TRBJ1-1, with TRBD1 as a possible D gene (5 bases). The sequence derives from a woman aged 30 to 39 with Graves' ophthalmopathy. Specimen: blood. The CDR3 loop reads CSVGTQGAFF. The CDR3 DNA is TGCAGCGTGGGGACCCAGGGAGCTTTCTTT.